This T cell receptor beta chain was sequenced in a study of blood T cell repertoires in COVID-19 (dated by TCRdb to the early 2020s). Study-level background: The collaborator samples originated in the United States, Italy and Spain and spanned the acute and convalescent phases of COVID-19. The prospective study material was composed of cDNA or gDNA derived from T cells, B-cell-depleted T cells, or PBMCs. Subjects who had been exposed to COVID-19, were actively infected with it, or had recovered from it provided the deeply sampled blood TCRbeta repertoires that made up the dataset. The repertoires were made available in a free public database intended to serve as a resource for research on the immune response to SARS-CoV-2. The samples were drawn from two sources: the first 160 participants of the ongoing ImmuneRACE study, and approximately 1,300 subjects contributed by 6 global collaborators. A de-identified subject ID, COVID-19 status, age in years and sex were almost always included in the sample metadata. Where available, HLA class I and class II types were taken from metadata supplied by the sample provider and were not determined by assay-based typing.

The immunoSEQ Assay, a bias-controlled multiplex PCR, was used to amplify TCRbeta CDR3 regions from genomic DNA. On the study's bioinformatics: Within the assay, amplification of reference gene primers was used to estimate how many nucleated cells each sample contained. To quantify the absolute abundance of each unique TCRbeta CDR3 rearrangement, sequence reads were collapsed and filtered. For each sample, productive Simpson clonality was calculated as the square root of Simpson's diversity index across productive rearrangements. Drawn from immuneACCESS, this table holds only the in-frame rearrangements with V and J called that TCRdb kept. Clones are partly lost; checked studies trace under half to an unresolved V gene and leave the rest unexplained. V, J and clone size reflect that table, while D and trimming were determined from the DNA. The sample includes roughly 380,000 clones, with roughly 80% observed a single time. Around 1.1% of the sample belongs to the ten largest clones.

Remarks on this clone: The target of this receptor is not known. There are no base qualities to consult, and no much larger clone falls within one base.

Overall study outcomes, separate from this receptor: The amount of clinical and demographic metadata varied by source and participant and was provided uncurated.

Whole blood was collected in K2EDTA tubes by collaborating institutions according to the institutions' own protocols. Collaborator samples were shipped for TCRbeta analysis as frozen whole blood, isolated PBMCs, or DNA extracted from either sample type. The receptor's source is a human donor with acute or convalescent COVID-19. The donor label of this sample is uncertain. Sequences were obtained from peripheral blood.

The DNA reads TGTGCCAGCAGCTTTGGGGCGGGATTAACCTACGAGCAGTACTTC. Its protein is CASSFGAGLTYEQYF. Recombination connected TRBV5-4 to TRBJ2-7, with a weak D call of TRBD2 (6 bases match). Looking up the germline V gene (reference sequence) yields CDR1 SGHNT and CDR2 YYREEE. V loses 2 bases of germline sequence and J loses 2 bases, and the interval between the two ends is 14 bases. CDR3 length: 15 amino acids, cysteine to phenylalanine. Only CDR3 DNA is held: 45 bases, read in frame from base 1.